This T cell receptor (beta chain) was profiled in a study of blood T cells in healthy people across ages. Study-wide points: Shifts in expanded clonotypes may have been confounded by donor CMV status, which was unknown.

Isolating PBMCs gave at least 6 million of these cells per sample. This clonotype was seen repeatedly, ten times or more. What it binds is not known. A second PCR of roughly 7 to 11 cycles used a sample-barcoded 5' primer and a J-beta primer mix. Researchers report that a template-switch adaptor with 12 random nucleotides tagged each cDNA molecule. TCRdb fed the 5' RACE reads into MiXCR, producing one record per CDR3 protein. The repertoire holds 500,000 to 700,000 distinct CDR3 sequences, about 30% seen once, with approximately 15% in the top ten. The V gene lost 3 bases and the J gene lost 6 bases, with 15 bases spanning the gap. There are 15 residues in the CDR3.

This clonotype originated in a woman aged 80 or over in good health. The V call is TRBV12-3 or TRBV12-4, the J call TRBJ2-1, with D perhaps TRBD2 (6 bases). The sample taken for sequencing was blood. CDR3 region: CASSFTGTLGNEQFF. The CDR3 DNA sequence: TGTGCCAGCAGTTTCACCGGGACTTTGGGCAATGAGCAGTTCTTC.